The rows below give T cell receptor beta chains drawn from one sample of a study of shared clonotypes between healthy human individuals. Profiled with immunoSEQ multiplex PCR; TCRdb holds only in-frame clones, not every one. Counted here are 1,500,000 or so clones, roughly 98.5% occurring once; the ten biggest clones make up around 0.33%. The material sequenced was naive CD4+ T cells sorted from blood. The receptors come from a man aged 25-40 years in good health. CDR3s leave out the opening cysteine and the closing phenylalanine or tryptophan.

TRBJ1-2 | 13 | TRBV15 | ATSRERGSYYGYT
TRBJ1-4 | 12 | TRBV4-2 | ASKETGVNEKLF
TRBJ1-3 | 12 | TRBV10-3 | AISERGAGNTIY
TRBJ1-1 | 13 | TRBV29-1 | SVRPLGQPNTEAF
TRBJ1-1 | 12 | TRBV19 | ASSYASGYTEAF
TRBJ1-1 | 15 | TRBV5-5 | ASSFQGGLGLNTEAF
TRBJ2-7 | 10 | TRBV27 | ASQTGLSEQY
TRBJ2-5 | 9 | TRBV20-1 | SAILVETQY
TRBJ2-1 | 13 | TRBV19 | ASNPRGSGYNEQF
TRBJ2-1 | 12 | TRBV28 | ASSFRQYIDEQF